This TCR beta chain is from a study of beta chain features in type 1 diabetes. A remark on this clone: Its antigen remains unidentified.

The CDR3 has 16 amino acids. Expressed TCRB transcripts were sequenced, since all the RNA that had been isolated was reverse transcribed. Clones were sequenced by immunoSEQ multiplex PCR, and TCRdb holds only the in-frame ones, with some missing. The sample lists a few hundred thousand clones, less than 15% occurring once. Study observations and caveats: Using cDNA template may skew counts toward highly expressing activated cells. The study found moderately but significantly shorter TCRB CDR3s in all four CD4+ subsets of Type 1 diabetes patients.

Specimen: naive CD4+ T cells from blood. The J gene is TRBJ2-7, the V gene TRBV12-2; the table's D call, TRBD2, has no DNA check behind it. TRBV12-2 is a pseudogene segment. This TCR was sampled from a woman aged 18 to 35 with type 1 diabetes. This chain's CDR3 is CASRSPTSSLSYEQYF. In DNA form, the CDR3 reads TGTGCAAGTCGCTCACCGACTAGCTCCCTATCCTACGAGCAGTACTTC.